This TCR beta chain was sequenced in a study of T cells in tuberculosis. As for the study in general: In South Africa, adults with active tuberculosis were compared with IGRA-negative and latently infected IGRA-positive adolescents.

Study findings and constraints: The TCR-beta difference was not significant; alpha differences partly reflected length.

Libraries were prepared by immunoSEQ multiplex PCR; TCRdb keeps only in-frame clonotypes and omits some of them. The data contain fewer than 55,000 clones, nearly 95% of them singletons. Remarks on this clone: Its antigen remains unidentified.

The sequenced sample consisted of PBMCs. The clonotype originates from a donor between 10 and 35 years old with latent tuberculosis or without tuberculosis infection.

The CDR3 is CASSLVDNPYEQYF. DNA of the CDR3: TGTGCCAGCAGCCTAGTCGACAATCCCTACGAGCAGTACTTC. The rearrangement links TRBV14 to TRBJ2-7; D uncertain. Germline V gene lookup returns CDR1 SGHDN and CDR2 FVKESK. The CDR3 has 14 amino acids. V was pared by 4 bases and J by 2 bases, with 12 bases between.